These 21 T cell receptor beta chains came from one sample sequenced in a study. Treg sorting used a CD4+CD25+CD127-/low gate. Using its own MiXCR run on the 5' RACE reads, TCRdb lists one record per CDR3 protein. The sample records tens of thousands of distinct CDR3 sequences, less than 25% being singletons. What was sequenced was Tregs sorted from blood. The receptors originated from a female donor with breast cancer.

This clonotype was seen at least ten times. V and J are TRBV6-2 or TRBV6-3 and TRBJ1-4; no definite D call. The V end lost 6 bases, the J end lost 7 bases, and 18 bases lay between the germline ends. CDR3 length: 15 residues. Per germline, CDR1 MNHEY and CDR2 SVGEGT. Written as DNA, the CDR3 is TGTGCCAGCAGCGGCGATACCGCCTATCTTGAAAAACTGTTTTTT. Translated, it gives CASSGDTAYLEKLFF.

This chain uses TRBV5-1 with TRBJ2-2; D not resolved. V lost 4 bases and J 7 bases, leaving 11 bases between the germline ends. From germline, CDR1 is SGHRS and CDR2 YFSETQ. This CDR3 region has 13 residues. In DNA form, the CDR3 reads TGCGCCAGCAGCCCCAACTCTCACGGGGAGCTGTTTTTT. Residues: CASSPNSHGELFF.

In nucleotides, the CDR3 is TGTGCCAGCAGCCAGTACGCCACTTATTCGACCCAGTACTTC. Protein: CASSQYATYSTQYF. The chain combines TRBV4-2 with TRBJ2-5; D call uncertain. This CDR3 is 14 amino acids long. Germline CDR1 and CDR2: LGHNA and YNFKEQ. V was clipped by 3 bases and J by 7 bases, with 15 bases between them.

As to this clonotype: Being one base from a much bigger clone, this may be a read error. This chain links TRBV7-9 with TRBJ1-1, with TRBD1 matching 7 bases. Germline CDR1 and CDR2: SEHNR and FQNEAQ (reference sequence). This CDR3 contains 15 residues. CDR3 nucleotides: TGTGCCGGCAGCTTGGATACAGGGGTGCCCACTGAAGCTTTCTTT. Amino acid sequence: CAGSLDTGVPTEAFF.

In the case of this clonotype: Germline and junction disagree at one end, which may indicate a read error. J is TRBJ2-3 and V is TRBV12-3 or TRBV12-4, with TRBD2 matching 7 bases. The length of the CDR3 is 16 residues. The CDR3 nucleotides read TGTGCCAGCACATCCCTAGGGAGGGCCGACGCAGATACGCGGTATTTT. This translates into CASTSLGRADADTRYF.

This clonotype was observed a few times. This chain links TRBV5-6 with TRBJ2-2, with TRBD1 matching 9 bases. This CDR3 region has 15 residues. V shed 3 bases and J 4 bases; nucleotides not matched to a gene: 4. CDR1 SGHDT and CDR2 YYEEEE come from the germline V gene. The CDR3 spells CASSSGTGITGELFF. CDR3 nucleotides: TGTGCCAGCAGCTCCGGGACAGGGATCACCGGGGAGCTGTTTTTT. The whole variable domain, remainder taken from reference TRBV5-6 and TRBJ2-2, is DAGVTQSPTHLIKTRGQQVTLRCSPKSGHDTVSWYQQALGQGPQFIFQYYEEEERQRGNFPDRFSGHQFPNYSSELNVNALLLGDSALYLCASSSGTGITGELFFGEGSRLTVL.

V gene TRBV9 combines with J gene TRBJ1-2; TRBD1 aligns across 7 bases. V lost 5 bases to trimming and J lost 0 bases; unmatched junction nucleotides: 7. From germline, CDR1 is SGDLS and CDR2 YYNGEE. The CDR3 is 15 amino acids. In DNA form, the CDR3 reads TGTGCCAGCAGTGAGGGGGGACAGACTAACTATGGCTACACCTTC. This encodes CASSEGGQTNYGYTF.

Regarding this clonotype: Since a much larger clone is just one base distant, this may be a read error. Likely a read error: the CDR3 ends without its conserved phenylalanine or tryptophan. The chain combines TRBV7-6 with TRBJ2-7, with 7 bases lining up with TRBD2. V lost 1 base to trimming and J lost 3 bases; unmatched junction nucleotides: 9. Germline CDR1 is SGHVS and CDR2 is FNYEAQ. CDR3 length equals 16 residues. The CDR3 DNA follows: TGTGCCAGCAGCTTAGAGGGAGTGGGAGGGTACTACGAGCAGTACTCC. Residues: CASSLEGVGGYYEQYS.

The table lists this clonotype with a few counts. The chain carries TRBV6-1 and TRBJ2-5; 8 positions match TRBD1. Germline values: CDR1 MNHNS, CDR2 SASEGT. V dropped 0 bases and J dropped 4; count of bases not matched to a gene: 7. The CDR3 runs to 16 residues. CDR3 residues: CASSEAQDRVPETQYF. In DNA form, the CDR3 reads TGTGCCAGCAGTGAAGCGCAGGACAGGGTTCCAGAGACCCAGTACTTC.

The J gene is TRBJ2-7, the V gene TRBV29-1; D is perhaps TRBD1 (6 bases). Germline CDR1 and CDR2: SQVTM and ANQGSEA. V was trimmed by 4 bases and J by 5 bases, leaving 15 bases between them. This CDR3 spans 13 amino acids. The CDR3 bases are TGCAGCGTTGTATACAGGGAAATCGACGAGCAGTACTTC. This encodes CSVVYREIDEQYF.

The CDR3 is CASSRLGDYNEQFF. The CDR3 DNA sequence: TGTGCCAGCAGCCGCCTGGGGGACTACAATGAGCAGTTCTTC. This chain uses TRBV4-2 with TRBJ2-1; D possibly uses TRBD1 or TRBD2 (5 bases each). Germline lookup yields CDR1 LGHNA and CDR2 YNFKEQ. The CDR3 is 14 amino acids. Trimming stripped 4 bases from V and 3 bases from J, with 10 bases between.

This clonotype has a handful of counts. The chain carries TRBV27 and TRBJ2-2; no firm D call. This CDR3 is built from 16 residues. Germline assignment: CDR1 MNHEY and CDR2 SMNVEV (reference sequence). V was trimmed by 1 base and J by 0 bases, leaving 9 bases between them. Here the CDR3 reads CASSLFSRTNTGELFF. The CDR3 nucleotides are TGTGCCAGCAGTTTATTTTCCAGGACGAACACCGGGGAGCTGTTTTTT.

V usage is TRBV7-3 and J usage is TRBJ1-2; no clear D. Germline V gene data show CDR1 as SGHTA and CDR2 as FQGTGA. The CDR3 sequence is 13 residues long. The V end was cut by 5 bases, the J end by 5 bases, with 12 bases between. The CDR3 sequence: CASSKDGGYGYTF. CDR3 bases: TGTGCCAGCAGCAAAGACGGAGGGTATGGCTACACCTTC. The full variable domain, its missing parts supplied by reference TRBV7-3 and TRBJ1-2, is GAGVSQTPSNKVTEKGKYVELRCDPISGHTALYWYRQSLGQGPEFLIYFQGTGAADDSGLPNDRFFAVRPEGSVSTLKIQRTERGDSAVYLCASSKDGGYGYTFGSGTRLTVV.

This clonotype was seen a few times. With a much larger clone just one base away, this may be a read error. The chain recombines TRBV5-1 with TRBJ2-2; TRBD2 might be the D (5 bases). The CDR3 is 14 residues long. The V gene's germline CDR1 is SGHRS and CDR2 YFSETQ. As DNA, the CDR3 is TGCGCCAGCAGCTTGATAGGGTTCACCGGGGAGCTGCTTTTT. Protein sequence: CASSLIGFTGELLF.

This clonotype is medium-sized (0.01 to 0.1%) by share. The chain joins TRBV4-1 to TRBJ2-2; 8 bases match TRBD2. The length of the CDR3 is 16 residues. Germline loops: CDR1 MGHRA, CDR2 YSYEKL. The junction had 5 bases not matched to a gene; V was cut back by 4 bases and J by 1 base. The DNA for the CDR3 is TGCGCCAGCAGCCCGATTAGCGGGATGAACACCGGGGAGCTGTTTTTT. It codes for CASSPISGMNTGELFF.

The DNA of the CDR3 is TGTGCCAGCAGTGAAGCTTGGACAGGTATCTACGAGCAGTACTTC. This codes for CASSEAWTGIYEQYF. The gene calls are TRBV6-1 and TRBJ2-7; 7 bases map to TRBD1. CDR1 is MNHNS, CDR2 SASEGT, per germline. The trim removed 0 bases at V and 3 bases at J, leaving 5 bases unmatched. This CDR3 spans 15 amino acids.

This clonotype was found a few times. V is TRBV7-9 and J is TRBJ2-5; perhaps TRBD1 as D (5 bases). The CDR3 loop spans 16 amino acids. V gave up 2 bases and J gave up 0 bases, with 13 bases separating them. The V gene's germline CDR1 is SEHNR and CDR2 FQNEAQ (reference sequence). CDR3 sequence (DNA): TGTGCCAGCAGCTTAACTAAACAAGGGGACCAAGAGACCCAGTACTTC. Amino acids: CASSLTKQGDQETQYF.

J is TRBJ2-1 and V is TRBV20-1, with 10 positions matching TRBD2. The CDR3 totals 15 residues. V lost 3 bases and J lost 5; bases outside the gene matches: 7. The germline gives CDR1 DFQATT, CDR2 SNEGSKA (reference sequence). In nucleotides, the CDR3 is TGCAGTGCTAGGGGCGGACTAGCGGATAACAATGAGCAGTTCTTC. It encodes CSARGGLADNNEQFF.

The chain couples TRBV12-3 or TRBV12-4 to TRBJ2-7; possibly TRBD1 or TRBD2 for D (6 bases each). With 6 bases removed from V and 2 bases from J, the gap between germline ends came to 14 bases. The CDR3 runs to 14 residues. The CDR3 loop reads CASSLWGAPYEQYF. CDR3 sequence (DNA): TGTGCCAGCAGCCTCTGGGGGGCTCCCTACGAGCAGTACTTC.

This clonotype was counted ten times or more. J is TRBJ2-7 and V is TRBV20-1, with TRBD2 matching 14 bases. The junction had 16 bases not matched to a gene; V was cut back by 3 bases and J by 6 bases. The germline gives CDR1 DFQATT, CDR2 SNEGSKA (reference sequence). The CDR3 is 18 amino acids. The CDR3 loop reads CSASWGTSGSHSFGEQYF. The CDR3 bases are TGCAGTGCTAGTTGGGGGACTAGCGGGAGCCATTCCTTCGGCGAGCAGTACTTC.

This clonotype was observed many times. The chain employs TRBV20-1 and TRBJ2-1, with TRBD2 matching over 7 bases. CDR3 length equals 13 residues. Trimming at V came to 3 bases and at J to 4 bases, leaving 3 bases not matched to a gene. CDR1 and CDR2 from the germline V gene are DFQATT and SNEGSKA (reference sequence). CDR3 sequence (DNA): TGCAGTGCTAGTGCGGGAGCGTACAATGAGCAGTTCTTC. Translating gives CSASAGAYNEQFF.